The entry below gives a single TCR beta chain sequence along with its context. Using immunoSEQ multiplex PCR, the repertoire was profiled, and TCRdb retains in-frame clones only, with some absent. The table has about 82,000 clones, 60% to 85% seen once. These data come from a study of T cells in localized non-small cell lung cancer. Germline V lookup: CDR1 KGHSH, CDR2 LQKENI. The CDR3 runs to 14 residues. After removal of 6 bases from V and 1 base from J, the junction contained 4 bases not matched to a gene. This clonotype was obtained from a man aged 35 to 69 with stage II squamous cell lung carcinoma. The chain is built from TRBV18 and TRBJ2-7, with TRBD1 identical over 9 bases. Sequenced here: PBMCs, sampled before any cancer treatment. The CDR3 is CASSTQGASYEQYF. The CDR3, as DNA: TGTGCCAGCTCTACACAGGGGGCTTCCTACGAGCAGTACTTC.